This TCR beta chain came from a study of cytomegalovirus exposure and HLA in healthy donors. Study at large: Assignment to the Caucasian-associated ancestry cluster applied to roughly 80% of the roughly 410 genotyped donors.

Points on this clone: The antigen remains unidentified.

The study ran its PCR with 60 Vbeta and 13 Jbeta primers. Authors' data handling: Later reanalysis found around 84 million unique TCR beta chains, roughly 10 million of them shared. TCRdb's table, derived via immunoSEQ multiplex PCR, lists solely in-frame clones and lacks some. V, J and clone size are taken as reported in that table, and D and trimming were inferred from the DNA itself. The sample lists 120,000 or so clones, 83% occurring once. General study findings and limits: In vitro work confirmed that three CMV-associated chains recognize CMV antigens.

Samples came from healthy bone marrow donors. This sequence originates from a young man in good health and CMV-seropositive. Sequencing input: PBMCs.

In nucleotides, the CDR3 is TGTGCCGCCTCCGGGCAGGGGTTCTATGGCTACACCTTC. Protein: CAASGQGFYGYTF. The chain carries TRBV6-5 and TRBJ1-2; the D gene is possibly TRBD1 (6 bases). V shed 11 bases and J shed 4 bases, with 17 bases lying between them. Germline V gene sequence: CDR1 MNHEY, CDR2 SVGAGI. This CDR3 has 13 residues.